The clone carrying this TCR beta chain was recorded once. No antigen is known for it. The entry originates in a study of shared clonotypes between healthy human individuals. Study-wide results and limits: The four-donor shared clonotypes exceeded non-shared clonotypes in generation probability, with non-shared ones scoring lower.

Using immunoSEQ multiplex PCR, the repertoire was profiled, and TCRdb retains in-frame clones only, with some absent. The table records approximately 1,500,000 clones, around 97% of them present only once. The CDR3 runs to 15 residues. Germline V CDR1 and CDR2: ENHRY, SYGVKD. J was trimmed by 5 bases and V by 4 bases; bases with no gene match: 5. The TCR originated in a man aged 30-40 years in good health. V gene TRBV10-3 combines with J gene TRBJ2-1; TRBD1 aligns across 10 bases. The material sequenced was naive CD4+ T cells sorted from blood. As for subset: CD45RA+ positively selected. In nucleotides, the CDR3 is TGTGCCATCAGTGGGGGACAGGGGCGGGACAATGAGCAGTTCTTC. It specifies CAISGGQGRDNEQFF.